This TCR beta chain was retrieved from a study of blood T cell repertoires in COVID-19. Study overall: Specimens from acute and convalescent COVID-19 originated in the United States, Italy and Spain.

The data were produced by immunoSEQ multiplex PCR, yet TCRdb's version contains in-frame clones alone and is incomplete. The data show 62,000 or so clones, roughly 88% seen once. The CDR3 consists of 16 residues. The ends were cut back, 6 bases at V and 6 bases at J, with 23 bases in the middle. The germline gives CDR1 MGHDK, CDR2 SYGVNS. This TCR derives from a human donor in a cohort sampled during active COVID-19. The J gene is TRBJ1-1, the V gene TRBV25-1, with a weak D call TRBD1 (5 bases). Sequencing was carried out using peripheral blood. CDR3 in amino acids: CASSSWGDLFEAEAFF. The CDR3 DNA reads TGTGCCAGCAGCTCGTGGGGGGATCTATTTGAGGCTGAAGCTTTCTTT.